A selection of T cell receptor beta chains follows, all from one sample in a study of T-cell memory formation after mild COVID-19. TCRdb re-called the 5' RACE reads through MiXCR, storing one row per CDR3 protein. The sample has roughly 550,000 distinct CDR3 sequences, around 21% seen once; the top ten hold around 12%. The material sequenced was PBMCs or a T cell subset sorted from them (not recorded which). The receptors derive from an adult woman who had mild COVID-19 (a few samples of this study predate the infection). Cell type and time point are not known. Each CDR3 is given with its conserved first and last residue. The D gene is left open where the match is weak. The size of a clone is reported for some rows only, either as once, few or many, or as a class for expanded clones.

>-|TRBV7-2|-|TRBJ2-3
CASSRLGDTQYF
TGTGCCAGCAGTCGACTGGGTGATACGCAGTATTTT
>-|TRBV9|many|TRBJ2-7
CASSVTPGTYEQYF
TGTGCCAGCAGCGTAACTCCGGGGACCTACGAGCAGTACTTC
>TRBD2|TRBV9|-|TRBJ2-3
CASSAVLAGGPGDTQYF
TGTGCCAGCAGCGCGGTACTAGCGGGGGGGCCCGGGGATACGCAGTATTTT
>TRBD2|TRBV7-8|-|TRBJ2-5
CASSPPRGRRQETQYF
TGTGCCAGCAGCCCCCCTCGCGGGAGGCGCCAAGAGACCCAGTACTTC
>TRBD1|TRBV6-5|few|TRBJ1-1
CASSYSTGVTEAFF
TGTGCCAGCAGTTACTCGACAGGGGTCACTGAAGCTTTCTTT
>-|TRBV24-1|few|TRBJ2-2
CATSGSPGGELFF
TGTGCCACCAGTGGGAGCCCGGGCGGGGAGCTGTTTTTT
>TRBD2|TRBV9|few|TRBJ2-1
CASSVGREGHHEQFF
TGTGCCAGCAGCGTAGGGCGGGAGGGCCATCATGAGCAGTTCTTC
>-|TRBV21-1|few|TRBJ2-7
CASSKMWLAGLHEQYF
TGTGCCAGCAGCAAAATGTGGCTAGCCGGGCTCCACGAGCAGTACTTC
>TRBD2|TRBV5-1|-|TRBJ2-3
CASSRLAVGGTDTQYF
TGCGCCAGCAGCCGACTAGCGGTAGGCGGCACAGATACGCAGTATTTT
>-|TRBV7-2|few|TRBJ2-3
CASSTWAGYGSDTQYF
TGTGCCAGCAGCACCTGGGCGGGATACGGGTCAGATACGCAGTATTTT
>TRBD2|TRBV3-1|-|TRBJ2-3
CASSYGLAGVSADTQYF
TGTGCCAGCAGCTACGGACTAGCGGGGGTTTCTGCAGATACGCAGTATTTT
>-|TRBV19|few|TRBJ2-6
CASSGAWGANVLTF
TGTGCCAGTAGCGGAGCGTGGGGGGCCAACGTCCTGACTTTC
>TRBD2|TRBV5-1|-|TRBJ2-3
CASSLELAGGTDTQYF
TGCGCCAGCAGCTTGGAGCTAGCGGGGGGCACAGATACGCAGTATTTT
>-|TRBV5-1|-|TRBJ2-5
CASSPPGGGEETQYF
TGCGCCAGCAGCCCCCCAGGGGGGGGTGAAGAGACCCAGTACTTC
>-|TRBV24-1|many|TRBJ2-7
CATTNWGSSYEQYF
TGTGCCACCACGAACTGGGGGAGCTCCTACGAGCAGTACTTC
>-|TRBV5-5|few|TRBJ2-7
CASSYRTDLQDEQYF
TGTGCCAGCAGCTATCGGACAGACCTCCAGGACGAGCAGTACTTC
>TRBD1|TRBV5-1|few|TRBJ2-7
CASSLDNTGIFGQADYEQYF
TGCGCCAGCAGCTTGGACAATACGGGGATCTTTGGACAGGCGGACTACGAGCAGTACTTC
>-|TRBV2|few|TRBJ2-7
CASRSGTPRNEQYF
TGTGCCAGCAGATCCGGGACGCCTCGGAACGAGCAGTACTTC
>-|TRBV12-3/TRBV12-4|-|TRBJ1-3
CASSYGGTAGNTIYF
TGTGCCAGCAGTTATGGCGGTACAGCTGGAAACACCATATATTTT
>-|TRBV5-1|many|TRBJ2-1
CASSVAGGRNYNEQFF
TGCGCCAGCAGCGTCGCCGGGGGCAGAAACTACAATGAGCAGTTCTTC
>TRBD1|TRBV7-9|few|TRBJ2-7
CASSSPPGQGNYEQYF
TGTGCCAGCAGCTCCCCCCCGGGACAGGGGAACTACGAGCAGTACTTC
>TRBD1|TRBV12-3/TRBV12-4|-|TRBJ2-7
CASSPRQGLVYEQYF
TGTGCCAGCAGCCCGAGACAGGGGTTAGTCTACGAGCAGTACTTC
>TRBD1|TRBV7-9|many|TRBJ2-3
CASTLGQGADTQYF
TGTGCCAGCACCCTGGGACAGGGGGCAGATACGCAGTATTTT
>-|TRBV20-1|few|TRBJ1-6
CSARGGQGGNSPLHF
TGCAGTGCCAGGGGTGGGCAGGGAGGAAATTCACCCCTCCACTTT
>TRBD1|TRBV5-1|many|TRBJ2-1
CASSLDRGWYNEQFF
TGCGCCAGCAGCTTGGACAGGGGTTGGTACAATGAGCAGTTCTTC
>TRBD2|TRBV7-9|-|TRBJ2-3
CASSLDAGGPLDTQYF
TGTGCCAGCAGCCTGGATGCGGGGGGGCCCTTAGATACGCAGTATTTT
>TRBD2|TRBV18|few|TRBJ2-7
CASSPTGTSGSYEQYF
TGTGCCAGCTCACCTACCGGGACTAGCGGTTCCTACGAGCAGTACTTC
>TRBD2|TRBV7-8|-|TRBJ2-5
CASSLLGGLAGPETQYF
TGTGCCAGCAGCTTATTGGGGGGACTAGCGGGGCCAGAGACCCAGTACTTC
>-|TRBV24-1|-|TRBJ2-2
CATSDFVLTGELFF
TGTGCCACCAGTGATTTTGTTTTAACCGGGGAGCTGTTTTTT
>TRBD1|TRBV6-5|-|TRBJ1-2
CASSPMTGAGYTF
TGTGCCAGCAGTCCGATGACAGGGGCTGGCTACACCTTC
>TRBD1|TRBV30|-|TRBJ2-1
CAWSVPGTGGNEQFF
TGTGCCTGGAGTGTACCGGGAACAGGGGGCAATGAGCAGTTCTTC
>-|TRBV7-7|-|TRBJ2-2
CASSSNPGAGELFF
TGTGCCAGCAGCTCCAATCCGGGGGCCGGGGAGCTGTTTTTT
>-|TRBV7-6|-|TRBJ2-6
CASSSDSSGANVLTF
TGTGCCAGCAGCTCCGACAGCTCTGGGGCCAACGTCCTGACTTTC
>-|TRBV6-5|few|TRBJ2-6
CASSYSVGGGGANVLTF
TGTGCCAGCAGTTACTCGGTCGGGGGTGGTGGGGCCAACGTCCTGACTTTC
>-|TRBV6-6|-|TRBJ1-1
CASTPTLGASEAFF
TGTGCCAGCACCCCCACCCTCGGGGCTTCTGAAGCTTTCTTT
>-|TRBV4-1|-|TRBJ2-5
CASSQEATRETQYF
TGCGCCAGCAGCCAAGAAGCGACAAGGGAGACCCAGTACTTC
>-|TRBV20-1|-|TRBJ1-1
CSASPGPGTEAFF
TGCAGTGCTAGCCCAGGCCCGGGGACTGAAGCTTTCTTT
>TRBD1|TRBV5-4|-|TRBJ2-7
CASSWNRDRYEQYF
TGTGCCAGCAGCTGGAACCGGGACAGATACGAGCAGTACTTC
>TRBD2|TRBV5-8|-|TRBJ2-4
CASSLKGLAYNIQYF
TGTGCCAGCAGCTTGAAGGGACTAGCCTATAACATTCAGTACTTC
>-|TRBV4-1|-|TRBJ1-6
CASSQDGQGRDSPLHF
TGCGCCAGCAGCCAAGATGGGCAGGGGAGGGATTCACCCCTCCACTTT
>TRBD2|TRBV24-1|-|TRBJ2-1
CATSDLRASGSHEQFF
TGTGCCACCAGTGATTTGAGGGCTAGCGGGAGCCATGAGCAGTTCTTC
>-|TRBV29-1|few|TRBJ2-7
CSVSILDRSYEQYF
TGCAGCGTTTCCATTTTGGACAGATCCTACGAGCAGTACTTC
>TRBD2|TRBV5-1|-|TRBJ2-3
CASSWGLADYSTDTQYF
TGCGCCAGCAGCTGGGGACTAGCGGACTACAGCACAGATACGCAGTATTTT
>TRBD2|TRBV6-2/TRBV6-3|-|TRBJ2-5
CASSPGLADQETQYF
TGTGCCAGCAGTCCCGGACTAGCGGACCAAGAGACCCAGTACTTC
>TRBD2|TRBV7-7|few|TRBJ2-7
CASSPSASGDYEQYF
TGTGCCAGCAGCCCGTCGGCTAGCGGGGACTACGAGCAGTACTTC
>TRBD1|TRBV5-4|few|TRBJ1-1
CASSSGGGRAFF
TGTGCCAGCAGCTCAGGGGGTGGAAGAGCTTTCTTT
>-|TRBV5-1|many|TRBJ2-5
CASSLSGETQYF
TGTGCCAGCAGCCTTAGTGGAGAGACCCAGTACTTC
>TRBD1|TRBV12-3/TRBV12-4|-|TRBJ1-5
CASSLSTGSNQPQHF
TGTGCCAGCAGTCTCTCGACAGGGAGCAATCAGCCCCAGCATTTT
>-|TRBV21-1|few|TRBJ2-7
CASSTKRGSSLGGRYEQYF
TGTGCCAGCAGCACCAAACGTGGCAGCTCTTTAGGGGGCCGATACGAGCAGTACTTC
>-|TRBV5-6|-|TRBJ2-2
CASSLVGNQNTGELFF
TGTGCCAGCAGCTTGGTTGGCAACCAGAACACCGGGGAGCTGTTTTTT
>-|TRBV7-2|few|TRBJ2-1
CASRGPPGGREQFF
TGTGCCAGCAGAGGGCCACCGGGTGGGCGTGAGCAGTTCTTC
>-|TRBV10-3|-|TRBJ1-2
CAISPGGGAVNYGYTF
TGTGCCATCAGTCCCGGAGGGGGGGCAGTTAACTATGGCTACACCTTC
>-|TRBV13|few|TRBJ2-7
CASSLEPTAYPYEQYF
TGTGCCAGCAGCTTAGAGCCGACAGCGTACCCCTACGAGCAGTACTTC
>TRBD1|TRBV5-5|-|TRBJ1-5
CASSLVTGGTQPQHF
TGTGCCAGCAGCTTGGTAACAGGGGGCACTCAGCCCCAGCATTTT